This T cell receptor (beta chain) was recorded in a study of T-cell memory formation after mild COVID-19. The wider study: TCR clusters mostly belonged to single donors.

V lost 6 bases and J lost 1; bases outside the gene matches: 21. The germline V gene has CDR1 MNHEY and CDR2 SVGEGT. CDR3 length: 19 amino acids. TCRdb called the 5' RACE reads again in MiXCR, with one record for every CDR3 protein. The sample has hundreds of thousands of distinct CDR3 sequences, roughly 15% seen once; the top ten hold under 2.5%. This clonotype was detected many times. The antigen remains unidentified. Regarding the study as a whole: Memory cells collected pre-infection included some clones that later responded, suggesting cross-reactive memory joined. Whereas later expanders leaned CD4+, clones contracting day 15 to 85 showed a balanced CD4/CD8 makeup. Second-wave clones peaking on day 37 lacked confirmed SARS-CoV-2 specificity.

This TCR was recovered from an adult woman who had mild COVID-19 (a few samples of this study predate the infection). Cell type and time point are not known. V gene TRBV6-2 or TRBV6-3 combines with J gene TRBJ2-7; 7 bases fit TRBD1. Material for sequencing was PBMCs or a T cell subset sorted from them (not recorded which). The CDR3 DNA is TGTGCCAGCAGCACACCCCTGGACAGGACGTCTAAAGTTTCCTACGAGCAGTACTTC. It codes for CASSTPLDRTSKVSYEQYF.